This TCR beta chain came from a study of radiotherapy plus CTLA-4 blockade in lung cancer. Study in general: 18% of patients responded objectively, and about 32% achieved disease control.

TCRdb's table, derived via immunoSEQ multiplex PCR, lists solely in-frame clones and lacks some. The sample lists tens of thousands of clones; 75% to 90% were seen once. Points on this clone: Its antigen is undetermined.

Focal radiation with ipilimumab CTLA-4 blockade was given to patients with chemo-refractory metastatic non-small-cell lung cancer. The CDR3 runs 14 residues. CDR1 and CDR2 (germline): SGHNT, YYREEE (reference sequence). Trimming took 0 bases from V and 4 from J; bases not matched to a gene: 0. Whole-study findings and limits: With interferon-beta, early dynamics of blood T cell clones were reported to best predict response. TCR clones originating in tumors grew in number in blood after radiotherapy plus ipilimumab.

Sequenced material: peripheral blood, taken from a patient treated with radiotherapy plus ipilimumab. This chain links TRBV5-4 with TRBJ1-5, with TRBD1 identical over 8 bases. This TCR was sampled from a human donor with non-small cell lung cancer who had a partial response to radiotherapy plus ipilimumab. In DNA, the CDR3 is TGTGCCAGCAGCTTGGGGACAGGGAATCAGCCCCAGCATTTT. It translates to CASSLGTGNQPQHF.